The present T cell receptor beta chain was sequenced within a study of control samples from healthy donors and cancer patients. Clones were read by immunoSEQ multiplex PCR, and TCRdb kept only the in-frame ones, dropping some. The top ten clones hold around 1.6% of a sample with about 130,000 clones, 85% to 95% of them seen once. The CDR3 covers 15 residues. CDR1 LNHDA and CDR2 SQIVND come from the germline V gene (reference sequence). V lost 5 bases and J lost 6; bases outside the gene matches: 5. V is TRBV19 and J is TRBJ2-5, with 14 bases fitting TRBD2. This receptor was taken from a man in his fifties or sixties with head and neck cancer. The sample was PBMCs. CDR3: CASSQTSGGAKTQYF. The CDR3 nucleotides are TGTGCCAGTAGTCAGACTAGCGGGGGGGCGAAGACCCAGTACTTC.